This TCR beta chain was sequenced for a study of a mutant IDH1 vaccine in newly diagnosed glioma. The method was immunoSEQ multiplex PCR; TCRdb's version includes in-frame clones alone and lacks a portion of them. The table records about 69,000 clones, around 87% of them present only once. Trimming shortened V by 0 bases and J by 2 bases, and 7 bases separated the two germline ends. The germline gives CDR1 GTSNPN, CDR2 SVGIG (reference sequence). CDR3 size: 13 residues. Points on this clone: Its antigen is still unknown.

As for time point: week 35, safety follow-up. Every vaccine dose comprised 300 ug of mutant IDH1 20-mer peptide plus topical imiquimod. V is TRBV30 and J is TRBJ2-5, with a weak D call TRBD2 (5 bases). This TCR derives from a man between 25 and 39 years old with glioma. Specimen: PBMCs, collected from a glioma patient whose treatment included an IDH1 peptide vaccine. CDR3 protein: CAWSVREQETQYF. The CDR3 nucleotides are TGTGCCTGGAGTGTAAGGGAGCAAGAGACCCAGTACTTC.